Each of the 32 T cell receptor gamma chains below was sequenced from the same sample in a study of gamma-delta chains in newborns, infants, children. TCRdb fed the reads into CATT to redo clone calling. Among under 3,000 gamma-chain clones, around a quarter were seen once, and the ten largest hold about 20%. Sequenced: blood. The receptors shown here come from a child who was a newborn, infant or young child, either healthy, febrile or measles-vaccinated (not recorded which).

This clone has just a few counts. The same CDR3 is also encoded by other DNA sequences in this sample. This sequence joins TRGV9 and TRGJ1 or TRGJ2. CDR1 GITISATS and CDR2 ISYDGTV come from the germline V gene (reference sequence). Losses at the gene ends were 3 bases for V and 8 bases for J; bases not matched to a gene: 4. This CDR3 spans 11 amino acids. CDR3: CALWEYNKKLF. The CDR3 region has the DNA TGTGCCTTGTGGGAGTACAATAAGAAACTCTTT.

Turning to this clone: Other DNA sequences in this specimen translate into the identical CDR3. The V and J genes are TRGV9 and TRGJP. CDR1 and CDR2 from the germline V gene are GITISATS and ISYDGTV (reference sequence). Trimming at V came to 5 bases and at J to 4 bases, leaving 5 bases not matched to a gene. This CDR3 is 16 amino acids long. This CDR3 is CALWAQQELGKKIKVF. The CDR3 coding sequence is TGTGCCTTGTGGGCTCAACAAGAGTTGGGCAAAAAAATCAAGGTATTT.

In its sample, this clone is medium-sized. The chain carries TRGV2 and TRGJP2. The length of the CDR3 is 11 residues. Germline V CDR1 and CDR2: EGSNGY, YDSYNSKV. CDR3 DNA sequence: TGTGCACGGGTTTGGGATTGGATCAAGACGTTT. Protein sequence: CARVWDWIKTF.

The chain uses TRGV9 and TRGJP. The junction had 7 bases not matched to a gene; V was cut back by 0 bases and J by 8 bases. The CDR3 has 17 amino acids. The germline gives CDR1 GITISATS, CDR2 ISYDGTV (reference sequence). The CDR3 reads CALWEVQYKLGKKIKVF. The CDR3 DNA sequence: TGTGCCTTGTGGGAGGTGCAGTACAAGTTGGGCAAAAAAATCAAGGTATTT.

There are a few counts of this clone. A far larger clone is off by one base, so a read error is likely. Additional DNA sequences in this sample encode the identical CDR3. This sequence joins TRGV9 and TRGJP. The CDR3 sequence is 15 residues long. CDR1 and CDR2 (germline): GITISATS, ISYDGTV (reference sequence). The CDR3 DNA reads as TGTGCCCTGTGGGAGCAAGAGTTGGGCAAAAAAATCAAGGTATTT. It yields the protein CALWEQELGKKIKVF.

This clone is categorized as medium-sized. Since a much larger clone is just one base distant, this may be a read error. The sample carries other DNA sequences with the same CDR3. The genes are TRGV9 and TRGJP. This CDR3 contains 16 residues. CDR1 is GITISATS and CDR2 is ISYDGTV in the germline V gene (reference sequence). Losses at the gene ends were 3 bases for V and 4 bases for J; bases not matched to a gene: 3. CDR3 in DNA: TGTGCCTTGTGGGAGTTACAAGAGTTGGGCAAAAAAATCAAGGTATTT. Protein sequence: CALWELQELGKKIKVF.

With regard to this clone: Only one base separates this from a far larger clonotype, so it likely reflects a read error. The same CDR3 is also encoded by other DNA sequences in this sample. This rearrangement joins TRGV9 to TRGJP. Germline V lookup: CDR1 GITISATS, CDR2 ISYDGTV (reference sequence). The CDR3 is 17 residues long. CDR3 nucleotide sequence: TGTGCCTTGTGGGAGGTGCTATTGGAGTTGGGCAAAAAAATCAAGGTATTC. Protein: CALWEVLLELGKKIKVF.

This clone was seen a handful of times. The junction departs from the called germline gene at one end, perhaps through a read error. The CDR3 is CATWDKPNYYKKLF. For the CDR3, the DNA is TGTGCCACCTGGGACAAGCCGAATTATTATAAGAAACTCTTC. This chain connects TRGV3 to TRGJ1 or TRGJ2. The CDR3 covers 14 residues. Per germline, CDR1 VTNTFY and CDR2 YDVSTARD (reference sequence).

This clone occurred a few times. Other DNA sequences in the same sample also yield this CDR3. V usage is TRGV9 and J usage is TRGJ1 or TRGJ2. CDR3 length equals 12 residues. V lost 0 bases, J lost 7 bases, and 3 bases stayed unmatched. Per germline, CDR1 GITISATS and CDR2 ISYDGTV (reference sequence). CDR3 nucleotides: TGTGCCTTGTGGGAGGTGCCCTATAAGAAACTCTTT. It encodes CALWEVPYKKLF.

This clone has only a few counts. The same CDR3 also results from other DNA sequences found in this sample. The chain uses TRGV9 and TRGJP. V dropped 2 bases and J dropped 7; count of bases not matched to a gene: 8. Per the germline V gene, CDR1 is GITISATS and CDR2 is ISYDGTV (reference sequence). The CDR3 covers 17 residues. The CDR3 spells CALWEDPRELGKKIKVF. The CDR3 nucleotides read TGTGCCTTGTGGGAGGACCCGAGGGAGTTGGGCAAAAAAATCAAGGTATTT.

This clone was counted between two and nine times. This chain links TRGV9 with TRGJ1 or TRGJ2. Looked up from germline, CDR1 is GITISATS and CDR2 is ISYDGTV (reference sequence). The CDR3 contains 15 residues. The V and J ends lost 3 bases and 1 base, in that order; junction bases with no gene match: 9. DNA for the CDR3: TGTGCCTTGTGGGAGATGCCCCCCAATTATTATAAGAAACTCTTT. Translated, it gives CALWEMPPNYYKKLF.

Concerning this clone: Since a much larger clone is just one base distant, this may be a read error. The rearrangement links TRGV9 to TRGJP. J was trimmed by 9 bases and V by 5 bases; bases with no gene match: 13. Germline CDR1 and CDR2: GITISATS and ISYDGTV (reference sequence). There are 17 residues in the CDR3. CDR3 amino acids: CALWGNREGLGKKIKVF. Here the CDR3 DNA reads TGTGCCTTGTGGGGTAATCGTGAAGGGTTGGGCAAAAAAATCAAGGTATTT.

In regard to this clone: Since a much larger clone is just one base distant, this may be a read error. The chain has TRGV9 and TRGJP. The germline CDR1 and CDR2 sequences are GITISATS and ISYDGTV (reference sequence). The CDR3 covers 18 residues. The CDR3 loop reads CALWEEIGVELSKKIKVF. CDR3 in DNA: TGTGCCTTGTGGGAAGAAATAGGTGTAGAGTTGAGCAAAAAAATCAAGGTATTT.

A word on this clone: The TCRdb record carries a much larger clone's protein, which differs from this DNA's translation at residue 8; a read error is the likely cause, and the protein listed here is the DNA translation. The identical CDR3 is also encoded by other nucleotide sequences in the sample. The rearrangement joins TRGV9 to TRGJP. Looked up from germline, CDR1 is GITISATS and CDR2 is ISYDGTV (reference sequence). CDR3 size: 16 residues. The CDR3 loop is CALWEVQVLGKKIKVF. CDR3 sequence (DNA): TGTGCCTTGTGGGAGGTTCAAGTGTTGGGCAAAAAAATCAAGGTATTT.

By proportion, this clone is large (0.1 to 1%). The V call is TRGV9, the J call TRGJP. This CDR3 is built from 16 residues. Germline values: CDR1 GITISATS, CDR2 ISYDGTV (reference sequence). The V and J ends lost 2 bases and 8 bases, in that order; junction bases with no gene match: 6. CDR3 in DNA: TGTGCCTTGTGGGAGGCCCCAAAGTTGGGCAAAAAAATCAAGGTATTT. Protein product: CALWEAPKLGKKIKVF.

The chain employs TRGV9 and TRGJP. The germline V gene has CDR1 GITISATS and CDR2 ISYDGTV (reference sequence). The CDR3 has 17 amino acids. The V gene end was trimmed by 1 base and the J gene end by 9 bases; junction bases not matched to a gene: 9. The CDR3 reads CALWEVHRVLGKKIKVF. The CDR3 DNA is TGTGCCTTGTGGGAGGTCCACAGAGTGTTGGGCAAAAAAATCAAGGTATTT.

This clone counts as medium-sized (0.01 to 0.1%). This rearrangement joins TRGV9 to TRGJ1 or TRGJ2. The length of the CDR3 is 10 residues. The V segment lost 6 bases and the J segment 12 bases; nucleotides outside the gene matches: 8. Germline V gives CDR1 GITISATS, CDR2 ISYDGTV (reference sequence). The CDR3 protein is CALWKQGKLF. As DNA, the CDR3 is TGTGCCTTGTGGAAACAGGGGAAACTCTTT.

As for this clone: Since a much larger clone is just one base distant, this may be a read error. The sample carries other DNA sequences with the same CDR3. This chain joins TRGV8 and TRGJ1 or TRGJ2. CDR1 is VENAVY and CDR2 is YDSYNSRV in the germline V gene. The CDR3 length is 11 residues. The CDR3 region is CATWDRIEKLF. The CDR3 region has the DNA TGCGCCACCTGGGATCGGATAGAGAAACTCTTT.

As for this clone: This likely stems from a read error, as it lies one base from a far larger clone. The identical CDR3 is also encoded by other nucleotide sequences in the sample. The CDR3 is CALWEVELGKKIKVF. The CDR3 DNA is TGTGCCTTGTGGGAGGTGGAGTTGGGCAAAAAAATCAAAGTATTT. The V call is TRGV9, the J call TRGJP. The CDR3 totals 15 residues. Germline CDR1 GITISATS, CDR2 ISYDGTV (reference sequence).

This clone rates as medium-sized. This sequence joins TRGV4 and TRGJP1. V was pared by 9 bases and J by 9 bases, with 4 bases of the junction left unmatched. CDR1 EGSTGY and CDR2 YDSYTSSV come from the germline V gene. This CDR3 spans 10 amino acids. CDR3 coding DNA: TGTGCCACCCTCAGTTGGTTCAAGATATTT. Protein product: CATLSWFKIF.

In its sample, this clone is medium-sized. CDR3 sequence reads: CATTTGWFKIF. The CDR3 DNA reads TGTGCCACCACCACTGGTTGGTTCAAGATATTT. The chain is built from TRGV4 and TRGJP1. The V segment lost 9 bases and the J segment 2 bases; nucleotides outside the gene matches: 0. Germline V gene data show CDR1 as EGSTGY and CDR2 as YDSYTSSV. This CDR3 spans 11 amino acids.

This clone was recorded a few times. The same CDR3 can be traced to other DNA sequences in this sample. The V call is TRGV9, the J call TRGJP1. Germline lookup yields CDR1 GITISATS and CDR2 ISYDGTV (reference sequence). This CDR3 comprises 12 residues. The V gene end was trimmed by 1 base and the J gene end by 11 bases; junction bases not matched to a gene: 4. CDR3 residues: CALWEVRWFKIF. The CDR3 nucleotides read TGTGCCTTGTGGGAGGTCCGGTGGTTCAAGATATTT.

Of note for this clone: A read error may explain this, as a much larger clone is one base away. This sample includes further DNA sequences coding for the same CDR3. The chain employs TRGV9 and TRGJ1 or TRGJ2. J gave up 8 bases and V 3 bases, and 4 bases lay outside the gene matches. This CDR3 contains 11 residues. Germline loops: CDR1 GITISATS, CDR2 ISYDGTV (reference sequence). The CDR3 DNA follows: TGTGCCTTGTGGGAGACTAATAAGAAACTCTTT. It translates to CALWETNKKLF.

As for this clone: The sample carries other DNA sequences with the same CDR3. The gene calls are TRGV9 and TRGJP. Trimming took 3 bases from V and 2 from J; bases not matched to a gene: 4. This CDR3 has 17 amino acids. CDR1 and CDR2 from the germline V gene are GITISATS and ISYDGTV (reference sequence). CDR3 sequence (DNA): TGTGCCTTGTGGGAGTCCCGGCAAGAGTTGGGCAAAAAAATCAAGGTATTT. Its protein product is CALWESRQELGKKIKVF.

Note on this clone: A single base separates this from a much larger clone, so it may be a read error. The J gene is TRGJP, the V gene TRGV9. Per germline, CDR1 GITISATS and CDR2 ISYDGTV (reference sequence). J lost 6 bases, V lost 2 bases, and 7 bases had no gene match. The CDR3 length is 17 residues. The CDR3 is CALWEEALELGKKIKVF. The CDR3 nucleotides are TGTGCCTTGTGGGAGGAAGCCCTAGAGTTGGGCAAAAAAATCAAGGTATTT.

Remarks on this clone: A much larger clone lies one base from this, so it may be a read error. V is TRGV9 and J is TRGJP. CDR3 size: 18 residues. CDR1 is GITISATS and CDR2 is ISYDGTV in the germline V gene (reference sequence). Trimming took 3 bases from V and 5 from J; bases not matched to a gene: 10. This CDR3 reads CALWEWGSEELGKKIKVF. In DNA, the CDR3 is TGTGCCTTGTGGGAGTGGGGGTCCGAAGAGTTGGGCAAAAAAATCAAGGTATTT.

This clone was detected a few times. The identical CDR3 is also encoded by other nucleotide sequences in the sample. The CDR3 region has the DNA TGTGCCTTGTGGGAGGTGCAACAGGAGTTGGGCAAAAAAATCAAGGTATTT. This gives the protein CALWEVQQELGKKIKVF. This chain connects TRGV9 to TRGJP. Trimming removed 0 bases from V and 7 bases from J; junction bases left unmatched: 6. Germline V gives CDR1 GITISATS, CDR2 ISYDGTV (reference sequence). This CDR3 spans 17 amino acids.

This clone was counted between two and nine times. This same CDR3 is encoded by further DNA sequences in the sample. The V and J genes are TRGV9 and TRGJP. The germline V gene has CDR1 GITISATS and CDR2 ISYDGTV (reference sequence). V lost 0 bases, J lost 6 bases, and 5 bases stayed unmatched. The length of the CDR3 is 17 residues. The CDR3 nucleotides are TGTGCCTTGTGGGAGGTGAAGCGAGAGTTGGGCAAAAAAATCAAGGTATTT. This codes for CALWEVKRELGKKIKVF.

In the case of this clone: Compared with germline, one end of the junction differs, possibly owing to a read error. V gene TRGV9 combines with J gene TRGJP. This CDR3 comprises 21 residues. Germline CDR1 is GITISATS and CDR2 is ISYDGTV (reference sequence). CDR3: CALWEVHFIVAAEWGKKIKVF. For the CDR3, the DNA is TGTGCCTTGTGGGAGGTGCATTTTATTGTTGCTGCGGAGTGGGGCAAAAAAATCAAGGTATTT.

This chain uses TRGV9 with TRGJP. The germline V gene has CDR1 GITISATS and CDR2 ISYDGTV (reference sequence). Trimming took 2 bases from V and 7 from J; bases not matched to a gene: 17. This CDR3 is 20 amino acids long. The CDR3 sequence is CALWEAATHLRELGKKIKVF. CDR3 sequence (DNA): TGTGCCTTGTGGGAGGCTGCAACTCACCTGCGGGAGTTGGGCAAAAAAATCAAGGTATTT.

Worth noting for this clone: With a far larger clone one base away, a read error is the likely cause. The rearrangement links TRGV9 to TRGJP. Germline values: CDR1 GITISATS, CDR2 ISYDGTV (reference sequence). The CDR3 is 15 residues long. CDR3 in DNA: TGTGCCTCGTGGGAGCAAGAGTTGGGCAAAAAAATCAAGGTATTT. It translates to CASWEQELGKKIKVF.

This clone ranks as large (0.1 to 1%). The chain couples TRGV9 to TRGJP. Germline V gives CDR1 GITISATS, CDR2 ISYDGTV (reference sequence). J was trimmed by 7 bases and V by 3 bases; bases with no gene match: 3. This CDR3 contains 15 residues. CDR3 residues: CALWEMELGKKIKVF. CDR3 bases: TGTGCCTTGTGGGAGATGGAGTTGGGCAAAAAAATCAAGGTATTT.